The 16 T cell receptor beta chains in this list originate from one sample, sequenced in a study of regulatory T cells in long-lasting Graves disease. Libraries of TCR beta came from iRepertoire HTBI primers plus Arm-PCR of CDR3 regions. From the multiplex PCR reads, TCRdb called clonotypes with MiXCR, one entry per CDR3 protein. The sample consists of roughly 520,000 distinct CDR3 sequences, approximately 12% of them appearing once. Regarding time point: newly diagnosed GD, antithyroid drugs for less than 3 months. Generation of the TCR library employed RNA extracted from PBMCs. These data were also filed under a second study, of T cells in Graves' hyperthyroidism and ophthalmopathy.

Sequences were derived from peripheral blood mononuclear cells (PBMCs), sampled at new diagnosis, from a patient treated with antithyroid drugs. The source of these receptors is a woman aged 25 to 39 with Graves disease.

This clonotype was seen a single time. V gene TRBV7-2 combines with J gene TRBJ1-1; no firm D call. V lost 2 bases, J lost 3 bases, and 10 bases lay in between. Germline-derived CDR1 and CDR2 are SGHTA and FQGNSA. The CDR3 loop spans 14 amino acids. The CDR3 loop is CASSLKQLYTEAFF. CDR3 coding DNA: TGTGCCAGCAGCTTAAAACAGTTGTACACTGAAGCTTTCTTT.

This clonotype was observed a few times. This CDR3 is CASSLNPRQTQYF. CDR3 coding DNA: TGTGCCAGCAGTTTGAATCCAAGGCAGACCCAGTACTTC. The rearrangement joins TRBV7-8 to TRBJ2-5; D unresolved. The V end lost 6 bases, the J end lost 6 bases, and 14 bases lay between the germline ends. CDR3 size: 13 residues. Germline-derived CDR1 and CDR2 are SGHVS and FQNEAQ.

This clonotype was picked up many times. The V call is TRBV19, the J call TRBJ1-2; D is unresolved. Germline loops: CDR1 LNHDA, CDR2 SQIVND (reference sequence). The length of the CDR3 is 11 residues. V dropped 9 bases and J dropped 1 base, with 6 bases sitting between them. The CDR3 region is CASRSNYGYTF. In DNA form, the CDR3 reads TGTGCCAGCCGGAGTAACTATGGCTACACCTTC. Looking up the rest from reference TRBV19 and TRBJ1-2 gives the full variable domain: DGGITQSPKYLFRKEGQNVTLSCEQNLNHDAMYWYRQDPGQGLRLIYYSQIVNDFQKGDIAEGYSVSREKKESFPLTVTSAQKNPTAFYLCASRSNYGYTFGSGTRLTVV.

This clonotype was recorded once. The chain employs TRBV7-9 and TRBJ1-6, with TRBD1 matching over 10 bases. The CDR3 is 16 residues long. J lost 7 bases, V lost 5 bases, and 8 bases had no gene match. CDR1 is SEHNR, CDR2 FQNEAQ, per germline (reference sequence). CDR3 loop: CASSRYRDRGNSPLHF. The DNA for the CDR3 is TGTGCCAGCAGCAGATACCGGGACAGGGGCAATTCACCCCTCCACTTT.

Worth noting for this clonotype: This may be a read error: a much more frequent sequence differs by one nucleotide. V is TRBV20-1 and J is TRBJ2-1, with 9 bases aligning to TRBD2. Germline CDR1 and CDR2: DFQATT and SNEGSKA (reference sequence). This CDR3 spans 16 amino acids. With 3 bases clipped from V and 5 bases from J, the junction kept 11 bases outside the gene matches. The CDR3 region is CSASHSAGGRHNEQFF. CDR3 coding DNA: TGCAGTGCTAGTCATTCGGCGGGAGGGCGCCACAATGAGCAGTTCTTC.

This rearrangement joins TRBV5-4 to TRBJ1-2; 8 nucleotides agree with TRBD1. The V segment lost 2 bases and the J segment 0 bases; nucleotides outside the gene matches: 6. CDR1 is SGHNT, CDR2 YYREEE, per germline (reference sequence). The CDR3 is 16 residues long. The CDR3 coding sequence is TGTGCCAGCAGCTTTGGCCGACAGGGGACTAACTATGGCTACACCTTC. Translation gives CASSFGRQGTNYGYTF.

This clonotype has at least ten counts. This chain connects TRBV12-3 or TRBV12-4 to TRBJ2-7; 9 nucleotides line up with TRBD1. Trimming at V came to 6 bases and at J to 4 bases, leaving 4 bases not matched to a gene. This CDR3 region has 13 residues. Here the CDR3 reads CASSHGQGYEQYF. The CDR3 region has the DNA TGTGCCAGCAGCCACGGACAGGGGTACGAGCAGTACTTC.

The chain joins TRBV6-5 to TRBJ1-1, with D tentatively TRBD1 (5 bases). This CDR3 has 13 amino acids. The V end lost 0 bases, the J end lost 6 bases, and 8 bases lay between the germline ends. Germline V gene sequence: CDR1 MNHEY, CDR2 SVGAGI. CDR3 nucleotides: TGTGCCAGCAGTTACTCGGGGACTTCTGAAGCTTTCTTT. It is translated as CASSYSGTSEAFF.

The chain has TRBV14 and TRBJ2-1; TRBD2 aligns across 12 bases. In germline, CDR1 is SGHDN, CDR2 FVKESK. The V gene end was trimmed by 4 bases and the J gene end by 8 bases; junction bases not matched to a gene: 6. The CDR3 is 15 amino acids. DNA of the CDR3: TGTGCCAGCAGCCCTAGCGGGAGGGCCGGGGATGAGCAGTTCTTC. This sequence encodes CASSPSGRAGDEQFF.

This clonotype occurred many times. V usage is TRBV11-2 and J usage is TRBJ1-4; 8 nucleotides line up with TRBD1. The germline CDR1 and CDR2 sequences are SGHAT and FQNNGV. The CDR3 consists of 13 residues. The trim removed 3 bases at V and 10 bases at J, leaving 4 bases unmatched. CDR3 nucleotides: TGTGCCAGCAGCTTGGACAGGGAACGAAAACTGTTTTTT. Protein sequence: CASSLDRERKLFF. The whole variable domain, remainder taken from reference TRBV11-2 and TRBJ1-4, is EAGVAQSPRYKIIEKRQSVAFWCNPISGHATLYWYQQILGQGPKLLIQFQNNGVVDDSQLPKDRFSAERLKGVDSTLKIQPAKLEDSAVYLCASSLDRERKLFFGSGTQLSVL.

Remarks on this clonotype: An end of the junction differs from the germline gene, which may be a read error. This chain joins TRBV20-1 and TRBJ1-1, with D tentatively TRBD1 (5 bases). The CDR3 length is 14 residues. Per the germline V gene, CDR1 is DFQATT and CDR2 is SNEGSKA (reference sequence). The CDR3 region is CSARDYRLPTEALF. The CDR3 DNA sequence: TGCAGTGCTAGGGACTACAGGCTTCCCACTGAAGCTCTCTTT.

The chain combines TRBV29-1 with TRBJ2-7, with D hard to call. Germline CDR1 is SQVTM and CDR2 is ANQGSEA. Trimming took off 4 bases at V and 6 bases at J, with 13 bases between the two ends. The CDR3 spans 12 residues. CDR3 DNA: TGCAGCGTTGGAGAGCCCTCCGCCGAGCAGTACTTC. This encodes CSVGEPSAEQYF.

In its sample, this clonotype was seen once. The J gene is TRBJ2-3, the V gene TRBV2; D not certain. V lost 2 bases, J lost 0 bases, and 9 bases lay in between. Germline CDR1 is SNHLY and CDR2 is FYNNEI. CDR3 length equals 15 residues. As DNA, the CDR3 is TGTGCCAGCAGTGAACAGGTGACTAGCACAGATACGCAGTATTTT. The encoded protein is CASSEQVTSTDTQYF.

This clonotype was observed once. This chain links TRBV7-9 with TRBJ2-7; possible D gene TRBD1, 5 bases. CDR1 and CDR2 (germline): SEHNR, FQNEAQ (reference sequence). The CDR3 covers 15 residues. Trimming removed 1 base at V and 1 base at J, with 11 bases between. The CDR3 sequence is CASSLEAGKSYEQYF. For the CDR3, the DNA is TGTGCCAGCAGCTTAGAAGCAGGGAAATCCTACGAGCAGTACTTC.

This clonotype showed up many times. This sequence joins TRBV28 and TRBJ2-7, with 10 bases fitting TRBD1. Germline V gene data show CDR1 as MDHEN and CDR2 as SYDVKM. J was trimmed by 4 bases and V by 3 bases; bases with no gene match: 6. The CDR3 sequence is 15 residues long. The chain's CDR3 is CASSLWGDRGYEQYF. The CDR3 DNA sequence: TGTGCCAGCAGTTTGTGGGGGGACAGGGGATACGAGCAGTACTTC.

This clonotype has ten or more counts. The chain carries TRBV5-1 and TRBJ1-1; D is ambiguous. V was cut by 4 bases and J by 3 bases, with 13 bases left in between. The CDR3 is 14 residues long. Germline CDR1 SGHRS, CDR2 YFSETQ. The CDR3 loop is CASSPSWGYTEAFF. As DNA, the CDR3 is TGCGCCAGCAGCCCCTCCTGGGGATACACTGAAGCTTTCTTT. The full variable domain, its missing parts supplied by reference TRBV5-1 and TRBJ1-1, is KAGVTQTPRYLIKTRGQQVTLSCSPISGHRSVSWYQQTPGQGLQFLFEYFSETQRNKGNFPGRFSGRQFSNSRSEMNVSTLELGDSALYLCASSPSWGYTEAFFGQGTRLTVV.